There are a few counts of the clone carrying this TCR beta chain. Its matching antigen is unknown. The data are from a study of blood T cells in healthy people across ages. General study points: PBMCs went unsorted, and a conclusive naive versus antigen-experienced comparison was therefore prevented.

Sample-barcoded 5' priming and a J-beta primer mix drove a second PCR of roughly 6 to 12 cycles. A template-switch adaptor containing 12 random nucleotides labeled each cDNA molecule. One entry per CDR3 protein, called by TCRdb with MiXCR from the 5' RACE reads. The data contain some 760,000 distinct CDR3 sequences, more than 20% of them seen just once; the ten biggest clones take up more than 3%. The same specimen was also included in a second study, on T cells of mothers and their children. That work states: In this cohort, donors were three healthy Caucasian mothers plus their six children.

The source of this sequence is a boy aged 10-17 years in good health. Sequenced input: blood.

The CDR3: CASRSYYEQYF. The CDR3 DNA is TGTGCCAGCAGATCCTACTACGAGCAGTACTTC. The chain employs TRBV7-2 and TRBJ2-5; D is unresolved. The assigned J gene may be wrong: the sequence end matches TRBJ2-7 better. CDR1 and CDR2 (germline): SGHTA, FQGNSA. CDR3 length equals 11 residues.